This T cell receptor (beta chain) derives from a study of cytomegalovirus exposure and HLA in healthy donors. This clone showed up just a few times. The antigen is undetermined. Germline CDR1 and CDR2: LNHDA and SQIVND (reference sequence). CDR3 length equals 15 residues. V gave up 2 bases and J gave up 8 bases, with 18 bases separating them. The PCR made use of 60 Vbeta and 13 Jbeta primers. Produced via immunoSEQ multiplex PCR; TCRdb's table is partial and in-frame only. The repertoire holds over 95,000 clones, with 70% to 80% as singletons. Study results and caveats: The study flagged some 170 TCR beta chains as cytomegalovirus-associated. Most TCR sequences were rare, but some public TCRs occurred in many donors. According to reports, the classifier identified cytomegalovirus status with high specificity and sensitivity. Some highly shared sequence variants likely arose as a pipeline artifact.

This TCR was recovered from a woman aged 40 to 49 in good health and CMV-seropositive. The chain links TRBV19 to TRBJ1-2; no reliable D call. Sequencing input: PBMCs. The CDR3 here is CASSIFLTSLQGYTF. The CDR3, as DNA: TGTGCCAGTAGTATATTTCTGACTTCCTTGCAGGGCTACACCTTC.